This TCR beta chain came from a study of immune evolution from preneoplasia to lung adenocarcinoma. V lost 3 bases and J lost 1, with 10 bases in between. The germline gives CDR1 KGHSH, CDR2 LQKENI. The CDR3 has 14 residues. Nucleic acids came from premalignant or tumor cells enriched by macro-dissection. Produced via immunoSEQ multiplex PCR; TCRdb's table is partial and in-frame only. The sample contains thousands of clones, 86% of which appear only once. This TCR was sampled from an older donor with lung adenocarcinoma. V gene TRBV18 combines with J gene TRBJ2-7; D uncertain. The sequenced sample was FFPE minimally invasive lung adenocarcinoma tissue. CDR3: CASSPEHNSYEQYF. CDR3 nucleotides: TGTGCCAGCTCACCCGAACATAATTCCTACGAGCAGTACTTC.